This T cell receptor beta chain stems from a study of OX40 agonist ivuxolimab in advanced cancers. Looking at the study overall: Ivuxolimab was an agonistic, fully human IgG2 monoclonal antibody directed against OX40 (CD134), a costimulatory receptor. Intravenous ivuxolimab was administered to patients every 2 weeks at six dose levels: 0.01, 0.1, 0.3, 1.5, 3 and 10 mg/kg. Of the approximately 50 dose-escalation patients, hepatocellular carcinoma was present in about 20, melanoma in some 15, renal cell carcinoma in 9 and head and neck cancer in 9. In the dose-escalation cohort, 82.7% of patients were male, and the mean age was roughly 60 years, with a range of 23 to 79. Patients were allowed to have had prior anti-PD-1, anti-PD-L1 or anti-CTLA-4 therapy, and 30% to 40% of the dose-escalation patients had been treated with checkpoint inhibitors. Three dose-escalation patients achieved partial responses, one with hepatocellular carcinoma and two with cutaneous melanoma. The point of sequencing TCRbeta in the periphery was to test whether ivuxolimab changed TCR sequence diversity and drove clonal T-cell expansion. The paper reports the monotherapy dose-escalation portion (N ≈ 50 patients) of the phase I ivuxolimab trial.

To sequence the TCRbeta CDR3 region, genomic DNA was isolated from the sorted cells. The immunoSEQ Assay was used to sequence the TCRbeta CDR3 regions. TCRdb re-hosts the immuneACCESS table, in-frame sequences only. Its copies lack some clones; in the studies checked, an unresolved V gene accounts for under half of them, and the cause for the rest is not known. The sample includes more than 50,000 clones, with 79% observed a single time. The ten largest clones add up to roughly 2.5% of the sample. The trial excluded patients who had a history of autoimmune disease or were on systemic immunosuppression. Peripheral blood for TCR sequencing was collected from all dose cohorts at baseline, on cycle 4 day 1, and on cycle 7 day 1. Samples came from an open-label, multicenter, first-in-human phase I dose-escalation trial of ivuxolimab. The trial enrolled adults with locally advanced or metastatic head and neck squamous cell, hepatocellular, melanoma or renal cell carcinoma. Before TCR sequencing, CD4+ T cells and CD8+ T cells from peripheral blood were sorted into separate populations.

To note about this clone: Its antigen specificity is not known. Base qualities are not at hand, and no much larger clone is one base apart.

Study-wide findings and limitations: In the 0.1-3.0 mg/kg groups, partial responders were among the patients with the lowest normalized peripheral clonal expansion, particularly in CD8+ T cells. Low levels of normalized T-cell clonal expansion were also seen in some patients who did not respond. After ivuxolimab, expanded clones were on average more numerous among CD8+ T cells than among CD4+ T cells. The antigen specificity of the clonally expanded peripheral T cells was not determined. At doses from 0.1 to 3.0 mg/kg, clonal expansion was seen in both CD4+ and CD8+ blood T cells between baseline and week 6.

Inclusive of the bounding cysteine and phenylalanine, the CDR3 is 16 residues long. Left in the record is the CDR3 DNA by itself, 48 bases read in frame from the first base. CDR1 and CDR2 were assigned from the germline V gene (reference sequence) as LNHDA and SQIVND. V is clipped by 5 bases and J by 8 bases, and the sequence between their germline boundaries is 22 bases long. The sequences come from CD4+ or CD8+ T cells sorted from blood, collected in a trial of the OX40 agonist ivuxolimab. This clonotype originated in an adult with an advanced solid tumor such as melanoma, head and neck, liver or kidney cancer. This chain joins TRBV19 to TRBJ2-1; a tentative D call is TRBD2 (6 bases match). The DNA is as follows: TGTGCCAGTAGTGGGCGGGACTCCATAAGGCCGGATGAGCAGTTCTTC. It translates as CASSGRDSIRPDEQFF.